A selection of T cell receptor beta chains follows, all from one sample in a study of T-cell reconstitution after alpha-beta-depleted transplantation in children. TCRdb reprocessed the PCR reads with MiXCR, giving one entry per CDR3 protein. This repertoire shows roughly 74,000 distinct CDR3 sequences, 18% found once; its top ten account for about half. This specimen consisted of PBMCs, mostly from graft donor cells, obtained 360 days after TCRalphabeta/CD19-depleted stem cell transplant. These receptors were obtained from a male patient aged 2-15 years who had a stem cell transplant for acute lymphoblastic leukemia, so the T cells may come from the graft donor. The CDR3 runs from the conserved cysteine through the conserved F or W. The D gene is left open where the match is weak. Size is omitted from some rows. Given values are once, few, many or a class for expanded clones.

cdr3_nt: TGTGCCAGCAGCACCCGAACCACCTGGGATGAGCAGTTCTTC
cdr3_aa: CASSTRTTWDEQFF
j_call: TRBJ2-1
d_call: -
v_call: TRBV12-3/TRBV12-4
cdr3_length: 14
clone_size: -

cdr3_nt: TGTGCCAGTAGTATCTTTCGGGGCCCTGAAGCTTTCTTT
cdr3_aa: CASSIFRGPEAFF
j_call: TRBJ1-1
d_call: -
v_call: TRBV19
cdr3_length: 13
clone_size: few

cdr3_nt: TGTGCCAGCAGTTCCGTCCGGGAACCTTTAGCCAAAAACATTCAGTACTTC
cdr3_aa: CASSSVREPLAKNIQYF
j_call: TRBJ2-4
d_call: -
v_call: TRBV12-3/TRBV12-4
cdr3_length: 17
clone_size: -

cdr3_nt: TGCAGTGCACATGGGGGGGACTACGAGCAGTACTTC
cdr3_aa: CSAHGGDYEQYF
j_call: TRBJ2-7
d_call: TRBD2
v_call: TRBV20-1
cdr3_length: 12
clone_size: many

cdr3_nt: TGCAGTGCTAACCTAGACAGGGGTTGGGAGACCCAGTACTTC
cdr3_aa: CSANLDRGWETQYF
j_call: TRBJ2-5
d_call: TRBD1
v_call: TRBV20-1
cdr3_length: 14
clone_size: -

cdr3_nt: TGCAGTGCCCCACTAGCGGGAGATTACAATGAGCAGTTCTTC
cdr3_aa: CSAPLAGDYNEQFF
j_call: TRBJ2-1
d_call: TRBD2
v_call: TRBV20-1
cdr3_length: 14
clone_size: many

cdr3_nt: TGTGCCAGCAGCAGCGGACAGGGTCAACCCTACGAGCAGTACTTC
cdr3_aa: CASSSGQGQPYEQYF
j_call: TRBJ2-7
d_call: TRBD1
v_call: TRBV5-6
cdr3_length: 15
clone_size: many

cdr3_nt: TGTGCCAGCGGACCCCTCTGGGGACGCGAGCAGTACTTC
cdr3_aa: CASGPLWGREQYF
j_call: TRBJ2-7
d_call: -
v_call: TRBV27
cdr3_length: 13
clone_size: few

cdr3_nt: TGTGCCAGCAGACCCCGACTACCAACCTTACTCGTACCCCGTCTTTACAATGAGCAGTTCTTC
cdr3_aa: CASRPRLPTLLVPRLYNEQFF
j_call: TRBJ2-1
d_call: -
v_call: TRBV6-2/TRBV6-3
cdr3_length: 21
clone_size: few

cdr3_nt: TGTGCCAGCAGCTTAACTGGACTAGGCCCCTACGAGCAGTACTTC
cdr3_aa: CASSLTGLGPYEQYF
j_call: TRBJ2-7
d_call: TRBD2
v_call: TRBV7-9
cdr3_length: 15
clone_size: -